Listed below are T cell receptor beta chains from one sample, sequenced in a study of T-cell reconstitution after alpha-beta-depleted transplantation in children. Each CDR3 protein gets one entry after TCRdb re-called the PCR reads with MiXCR. The data contain hundreds of thousands of distinct CDR3 sequences, roughly 13% of them seen just once; the ten biggest clones take up 4.3%. The source was PBMCs, collected from the stem cell graft. The receptors originated from a human donor who donated a stem cell graft to a child with Fanconi anemia. CDR3s include the opening cysteine and the closing phenylalanine or tryptophan. Each record gives: V gene, clone size, J gene, D gene, CDR3 protein, CDR3 DNA. A D gene is named only where the DNA matches it firmly. Size is stated for part of the rows, as once, few or many counts, or as a class when the clone is expanded.

TRBV7-2	many	TRBJ2-6	.	CASSFRSSGANVLTF	TGTGCCAGCAGCTTTCGCAGCTCTGGGGCCAACGTCCTGACTTTC
TRBV6-5	.	TRBJ2-1	.	CASSPSDTLYNEQFF	TGTGCCAGCAGTCCCTCGGACACGCTCTACAATGAGCAGTTCTTC
TRBV20-1	few	TRBJ1-6	TRBD1	CSARGTGAGSYNSPLHF	TGCAGTGCTAGAGGGACAGGGGCAGGATCCTATAATTCACCCCTCCACTTT
TRBV15	.	TRBJ2-3	.	CATSRDLTGGSSTDTQYF	TGTGCCACCAGCAGAGATCTAACGGGGGGCTCCAGCACAGATACGCAGTATTTT
TRBV7-2	few	TRBJ2-1	TRBD2	CASRRPAGGYNEQFF	TGTGCCAGCAGACGACCCGCGGGGGGCTACAATGAGCAGTTCTTC
TRBV5-1	few	TRBJ2-1	.	CASSLGQGWHEQFF	TGCGCCAGCAGCTTGGGGCAGGGGTGGCATGAGCAGTTCTTC
TRBV5-1	few	TRBJ1-5	TRBD1	CASSLGTGGGQPQHF	TGCGCCAGCAGCTTAGGGACAGGGGGAGGTCAGCCCCAGCATTTT
TRBV27	.	TRBJ1-5	TRBD1	CASSPLDRGIQPQHF	TGTGCCAGCAGTCCTCTCGACAGGGGCATCCAGCCCCAGCATTTT
TRBV5-6	few	TRBJ1-2	TRBD1	CASSLSRQGDYGYTF	TGTGCCAGCAGCTTGAGTAGACAGGGAGACTATGGCTACACCTTC
TRBV20-1	once	TRBJ2-1	.	CSVDRQADEQFF	TGCAGTGTCGACAGACAGGCCGATGAGCAGTTCTTC
TRBV10-3	many	TRBJ2-1	.	CATGGGQGEFF	TGTGCCACCGGGGGGGGACAGGGCGAGTTCTTC
TRBV20-1	few	TRBJ2-7	.	CSWSRGPSYEQYF	TGCAGCTGGAGCAGGGGACCTTCCTACGAGCAGTACTTC
TRBV12-3/TRBV12-4	once	TRBJ2-1	TRBD2	CASSLTSGRSEQFF	TGTGCCAGCAGTTTAACTAGCGGGAGGAGTGAGCAGTTCTTC
TRBV2	few	TRBJ1-5	.	CASSEMGGPQPQHF	TGTGCCAGCAGTGAAATGGGGGGGCCTCAGCCCCAGCATTTT
TRBV7-2	once	TRBJ1-2	.	CASSSGELYGYTF	TGTGCCAGCAGCTCCGGGGAACTTTATGGCTACACCTTC
TRBV29-1	few	TRBJ1-2	TRBD1	CSARTGGDYGYTF	TGCAGCGCCCGGACAGGGGGGGACTATGGCTACACCTTC
TRBV6-1	.	TRBJ1-1	.	CASSEAGRFEAFF	TGTGCCAGCAGTGAAGCGGGCAGGTTTGAAGCTTTCTTT
TRBV9	.	TRBJ1-1	.	CASSVTGGDTEAFF	TGTGCCAGCAGCGTGACAGGCGGAGACACTGAAGCTTTCTTT
TRBV30	.	TRBJ1-1	.	CAWTRIWGERAFF	TGTGCCTGGACAAGGATCTGGGGGGAAAGAGCTTTCTTT
TRBV6-2/TRBV6-3	.	TRBJ1-1	.	CASSYSTEDVDTEAFF	TGTGCCAGCAGTTACTCAACTGAAGACGTGGACACTGAAGCTTTCTTT
TRBV28	.	TRBJ1-2	.	CASSSLRYTF	TGTGCCAGCAGTTCCCTTCGCTACACCTTC
TRBV20-1	few	TRBJ2-3	TRBD1	CSASRTGVTDTQYF	TGCAGTGCTAGCAGGACAGGGGTCACAGATACGCAGTATTTT
TRBV20-1	few	TRBJ1-6	.	CSARKLGNSPLHF	TGCAGTGCTAGGAAACTAGGAAATTCACCCCTCCACTTT
TRBV10-3	.	TRBJ2-1	TRBD2	CAISGWVAGGNNEQFF	TGTGCCATCAGTGGGTGGGTAGCGGGGGGGAACAATGAGCAGTTCTTC
TRBV12-3/TRBV12-4	few	TRBJ1-4	.	CASSGPNEKLFF	TGTGCCAGCAGTGGTCCGAATGAAAAACTGTTTTTT
TRBV19	few	TRBJ1-1	.	CASSARDGLRNGAFF	TGTGCCAGTAGTGCTCGGGACGGCTTGCGGAATGGGGCTTTCTTT
TRBV12-3/TRBV12-4	few	TRBJ2-1	TRBD1	CASSFFRGQGSPYNEQFF	TGTGCCAGCAGTTTTTTTAGGGGACAGGGGTCCCCCTACAATGAGCAGTTCTTC
TRBV12-3/TRBV12-4	few	TRBJ2-5	.	CASSFQWGETQYF	TGTGCCAGCAGTTTCCAGTGGGGGGAGACCCAGTACTTC
TRBV27	.	TRBJ1-1	.	CASSLKGRQAFF	TGTGCCAGCAGTTTGAAGGGCCGGCAAGCTTTCTTT
TRBV5-5	.	TRBJ2-2	.	CASSGTLSGELFF	TGTGCCAGCAGCGGGACTCTGTCCGGGGAGCTGTTTTTT
TRBV7-7	few	TRBJ2-2	.	CASSLGVTNTGELFF	TGTGCTAGCAGCTTAGGGGTAACGAACACCGGGGAGCTGTTTTTT
TRBV5-1	.	TRBJ2-1	.	CASKTEGAHNEQFF	TGCGCCAGCAAAACGGAGGGGGCACACAATGAGCAGTTCTTC